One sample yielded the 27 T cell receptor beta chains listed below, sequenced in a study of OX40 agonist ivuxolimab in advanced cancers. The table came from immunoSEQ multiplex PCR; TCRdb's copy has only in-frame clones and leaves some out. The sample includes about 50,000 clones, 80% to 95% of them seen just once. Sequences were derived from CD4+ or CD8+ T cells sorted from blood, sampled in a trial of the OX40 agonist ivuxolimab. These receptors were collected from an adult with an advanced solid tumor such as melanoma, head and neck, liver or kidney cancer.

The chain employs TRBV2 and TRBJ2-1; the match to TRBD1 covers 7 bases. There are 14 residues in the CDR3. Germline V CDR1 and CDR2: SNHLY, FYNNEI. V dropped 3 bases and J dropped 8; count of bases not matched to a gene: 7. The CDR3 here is CASSDPGQFDEQFF. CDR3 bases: TGTGCCAGCAGTGACCCGGGACAGTTCGATGAGCAGTTCTTC.

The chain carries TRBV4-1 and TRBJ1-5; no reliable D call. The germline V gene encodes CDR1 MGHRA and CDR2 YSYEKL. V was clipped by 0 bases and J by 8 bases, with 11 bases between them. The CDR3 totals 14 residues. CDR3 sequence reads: CASSQDRTQEPQHF. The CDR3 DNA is TGCGCCAGCAGCCAAGATCGGACGCAGGAGCCCCAGCATTTT.

CDR3 protein: CASSGSGGAPDTQYF. DNA of the CDR3: TGTGCCAGCAGCGGTAGCGGGGGGGCCCCAGATACGCAGTATTTT. The rearrangement joins TRBV9 to TRBJ2-3; 11 bases line up with TRBD2. CDR3 length equals 15 residues. Looked up from germline, CDR1 is SGDLS and CDR2 is YYNGEE. With V trimmed by 3 bases and J by 4 bases, 4 bases remained unmatched.

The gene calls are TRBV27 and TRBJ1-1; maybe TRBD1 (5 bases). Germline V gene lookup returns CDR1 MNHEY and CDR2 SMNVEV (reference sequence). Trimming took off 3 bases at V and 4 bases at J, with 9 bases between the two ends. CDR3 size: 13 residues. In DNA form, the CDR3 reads TGTGCCAGCAGTTTCCCCGGGGGCACTGAAGCTTTCTTT. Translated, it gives CASSFPGGTEAFF.

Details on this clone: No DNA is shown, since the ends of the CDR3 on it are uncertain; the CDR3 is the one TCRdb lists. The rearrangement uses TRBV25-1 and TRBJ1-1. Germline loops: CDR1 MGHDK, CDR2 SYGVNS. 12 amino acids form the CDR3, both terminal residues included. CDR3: CASSSSIAEAFF.

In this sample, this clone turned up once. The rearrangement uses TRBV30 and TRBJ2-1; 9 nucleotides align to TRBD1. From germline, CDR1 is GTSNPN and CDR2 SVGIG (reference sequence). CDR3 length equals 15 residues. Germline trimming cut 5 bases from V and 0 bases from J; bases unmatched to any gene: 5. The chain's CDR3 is CAWDRDRASYNEQFF. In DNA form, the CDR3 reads TGTGCCTGGGACCGGGACAGGGCCTCCTACAATGAGCAGTTCTTC.

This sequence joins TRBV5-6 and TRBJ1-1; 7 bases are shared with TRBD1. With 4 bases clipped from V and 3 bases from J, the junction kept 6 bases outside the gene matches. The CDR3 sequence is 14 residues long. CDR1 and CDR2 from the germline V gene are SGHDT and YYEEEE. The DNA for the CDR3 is TGTGCCAGCAGCGGGGAGGGGGCGCACACTGAAGCTTTCTTT. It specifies CASSGEGAHTEAFF. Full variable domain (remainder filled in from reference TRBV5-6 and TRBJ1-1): DAGVTQSPTHLIKTRGQQVTLRCSPKSGHDTVSWYQQALGQGPQFIFQYYEEEERQRGNFPDRFSGHQFPNYSSELNVNALLLGDSALYLCASSGEGAHTEAFFGQGTRLTVV.

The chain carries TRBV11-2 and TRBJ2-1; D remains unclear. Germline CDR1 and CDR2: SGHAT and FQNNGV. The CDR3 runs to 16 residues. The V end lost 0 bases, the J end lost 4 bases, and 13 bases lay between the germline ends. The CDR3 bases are TGTGCCAGCAGCTTAGATTTTCAGGTAGGGTACAATGAGCAGTTCTTC. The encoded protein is CASSLDFQVGYNEQFF.

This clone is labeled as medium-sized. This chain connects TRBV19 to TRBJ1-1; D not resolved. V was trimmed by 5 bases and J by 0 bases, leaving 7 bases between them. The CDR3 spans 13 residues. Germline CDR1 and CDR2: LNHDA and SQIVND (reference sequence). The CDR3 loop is CASSLVMNTEAFF. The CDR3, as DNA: TGTGCCAGTAGTCTCGTTATGAACACTGAAGCTTTCTTT.

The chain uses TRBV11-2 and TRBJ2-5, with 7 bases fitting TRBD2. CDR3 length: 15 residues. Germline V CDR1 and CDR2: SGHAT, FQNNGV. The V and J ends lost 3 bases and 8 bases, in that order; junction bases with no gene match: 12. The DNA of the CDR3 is TGTGCCAGCAGCTTGCGGGCGGGGGTAGCTGGAACCCAGTACTTC. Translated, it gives CASSLRAGVAGTQYF.

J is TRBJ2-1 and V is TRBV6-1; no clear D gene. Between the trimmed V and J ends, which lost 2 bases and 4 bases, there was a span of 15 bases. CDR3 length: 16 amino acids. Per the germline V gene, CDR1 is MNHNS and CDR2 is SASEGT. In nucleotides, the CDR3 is TGTGCCAGCAGTGAACAGGCCCCAGGACCTTACAATGAGCAGTTCTTC. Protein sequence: CASSEQAPGPYNEQFF.

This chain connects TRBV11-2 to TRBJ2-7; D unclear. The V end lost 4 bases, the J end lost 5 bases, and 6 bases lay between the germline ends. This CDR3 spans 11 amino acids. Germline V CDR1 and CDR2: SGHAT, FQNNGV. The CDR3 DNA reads TGTGCCAGCAGCTCCCTGAACGAGCAGTACGTC. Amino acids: CASSSLNEQYV.

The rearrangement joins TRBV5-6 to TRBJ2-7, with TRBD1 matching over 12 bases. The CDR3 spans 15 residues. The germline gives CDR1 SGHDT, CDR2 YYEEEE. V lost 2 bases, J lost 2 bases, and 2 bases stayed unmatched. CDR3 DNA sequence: TGTGCCAGCAGCTTCCGGGACAGGGGGCCCTACGAGCAGTACGTC. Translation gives CASSFRDRGPYEQYV.

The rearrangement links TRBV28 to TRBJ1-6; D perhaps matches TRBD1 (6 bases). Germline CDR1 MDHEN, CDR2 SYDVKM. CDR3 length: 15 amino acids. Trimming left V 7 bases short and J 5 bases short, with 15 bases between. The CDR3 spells CASTTGRGNNSPLHF. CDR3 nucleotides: TGTGCCAGCACCACTGGCAGGGGTAATAATTCACCCCTCCACTTT.

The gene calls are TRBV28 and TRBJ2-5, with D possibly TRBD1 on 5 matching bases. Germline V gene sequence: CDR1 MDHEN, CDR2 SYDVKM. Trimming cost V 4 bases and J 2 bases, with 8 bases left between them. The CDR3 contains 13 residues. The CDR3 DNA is TGTGCCAGCAGTTCTGACAGACAAGAGACCCAGTACTTC. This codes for CASSSDRQETQYF.

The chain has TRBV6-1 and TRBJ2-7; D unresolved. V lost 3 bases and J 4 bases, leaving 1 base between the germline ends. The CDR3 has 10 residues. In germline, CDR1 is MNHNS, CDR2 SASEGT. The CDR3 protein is CASSDYEQYV. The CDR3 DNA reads TGTGCCAGCAGTGATTACGAGCAGTACGTC.

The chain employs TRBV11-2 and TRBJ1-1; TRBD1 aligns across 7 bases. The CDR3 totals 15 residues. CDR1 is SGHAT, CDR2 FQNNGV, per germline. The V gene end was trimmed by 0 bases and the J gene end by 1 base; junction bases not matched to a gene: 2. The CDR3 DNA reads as TGTGCCAGCAGCTTAGAGTCAGGGGGGAACACTGAAGCTTTCTTT. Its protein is CASSLESGGNTEAFF.

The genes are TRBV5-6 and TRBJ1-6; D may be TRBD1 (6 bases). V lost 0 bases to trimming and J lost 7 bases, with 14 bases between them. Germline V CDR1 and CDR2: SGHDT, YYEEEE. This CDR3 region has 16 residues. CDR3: CASSLGQGILNSPLHF. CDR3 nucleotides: TGTGCCAGCAGCTTGGGTCAGGGGATATTGAATTCACCCCTCCACTTT.

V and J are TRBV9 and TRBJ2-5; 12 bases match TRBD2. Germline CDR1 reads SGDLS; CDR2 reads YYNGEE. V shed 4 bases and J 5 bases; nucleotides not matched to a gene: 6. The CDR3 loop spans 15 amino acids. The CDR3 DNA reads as TGTGCCAGCAGCCTTACTAGCGGGGGGTACGAGACCCAGTACTTC. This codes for CASSLTSGGYETQYF.

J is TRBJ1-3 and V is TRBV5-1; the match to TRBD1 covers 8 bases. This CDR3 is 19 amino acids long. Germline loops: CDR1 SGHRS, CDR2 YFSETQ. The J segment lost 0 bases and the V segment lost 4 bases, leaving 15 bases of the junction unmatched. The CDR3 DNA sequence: TGCGCCAGCAGCCCTCGCCCGGTGGACAGGGCGTACTCTGGAAACACCATATATTTT. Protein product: CASSPRPVDRAYSGNTIYF. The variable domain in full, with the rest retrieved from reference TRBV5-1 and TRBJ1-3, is KAGVTQTPRYLIKTRGQQVTLSCSPISGHRSVSWYQQTPGQGLQFLFEYFSETQRNKGNFPGRFSGRQFSNSRSEMNVSTLELGDSALYLCASSPRPVDRAYSGNTIYFGEGSWLTVV.

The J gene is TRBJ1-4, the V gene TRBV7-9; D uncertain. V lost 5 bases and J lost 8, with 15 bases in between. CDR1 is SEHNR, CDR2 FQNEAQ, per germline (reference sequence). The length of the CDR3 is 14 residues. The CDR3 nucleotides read TGTGCCAGCAGCCCCAGTCAGATGGAAGAAAAACTGTTTTTT. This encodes CASSPSQMEEKLFF. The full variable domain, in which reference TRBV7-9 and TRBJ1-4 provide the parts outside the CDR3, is DTGVSQNPRHKITKRGQNVTFRCDPISEHNRLYWYRQTLGQGPEFLTYFQNEAQLEKSRLLSDRFSAERPKGSFSTLEIQRTEQGDSAMYLCASSPSQMEEKLFFGSGTQLSVL.

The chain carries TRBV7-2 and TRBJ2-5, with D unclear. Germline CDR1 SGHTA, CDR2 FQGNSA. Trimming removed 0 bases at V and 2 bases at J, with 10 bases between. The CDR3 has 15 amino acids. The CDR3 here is CASSLANYPQETQYF. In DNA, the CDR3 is TGTGCCAGCAGCTTAGCCAACTACCCGCAAGAGACCCAGTACTTC.

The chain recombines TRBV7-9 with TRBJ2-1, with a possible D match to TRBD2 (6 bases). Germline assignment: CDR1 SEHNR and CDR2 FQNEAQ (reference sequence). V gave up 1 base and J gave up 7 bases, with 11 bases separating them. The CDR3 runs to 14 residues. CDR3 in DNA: TGTGCCAGCAGCTTAGTTTCAGGGAGGAATGAGCAGTTCTTC. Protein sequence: CASSLVSGRNEQFF. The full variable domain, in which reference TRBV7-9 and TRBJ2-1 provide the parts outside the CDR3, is DTGVSQNPRHKITKRGQNVTFRCDPISEHNRLYWYRQTLGQGPEFLTYFQNEAQLEKSRLLSDRFSAERPKGSFSTLEIQRTEQGDSAMYLCASSLVSGRNEQFFGPGTRLTVL.

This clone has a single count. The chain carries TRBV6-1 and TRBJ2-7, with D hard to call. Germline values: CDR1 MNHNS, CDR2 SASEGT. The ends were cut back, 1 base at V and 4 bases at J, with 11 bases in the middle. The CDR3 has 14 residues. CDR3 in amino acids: CASSEVGMGYEQYF. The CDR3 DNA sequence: TGTGCCAGCAGTGAAGTGGGGATGGGATACGAGCAGTACTTC.

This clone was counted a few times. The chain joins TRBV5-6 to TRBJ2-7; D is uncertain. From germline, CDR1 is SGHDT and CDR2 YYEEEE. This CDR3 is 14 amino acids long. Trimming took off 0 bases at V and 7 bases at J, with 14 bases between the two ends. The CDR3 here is CASSLGISLGEQYV. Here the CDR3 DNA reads TGTGCCAGCAGCTTGGGCATCAGTCTCGGGGAGCAGTACGTC.

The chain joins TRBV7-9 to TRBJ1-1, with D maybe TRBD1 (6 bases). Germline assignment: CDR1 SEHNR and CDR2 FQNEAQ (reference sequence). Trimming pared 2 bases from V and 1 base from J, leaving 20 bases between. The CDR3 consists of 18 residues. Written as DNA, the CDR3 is TGTGCCAGCAGCTTACTTGCGGGTTTTGGGGGCGCGAACACTGAAGCTTTCTTT. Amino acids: CASSLLAGFGGANTEAFF.

The CDR3 sequence is CASSGDRGLSYEQYF. CDR3 bases: TGTGCCAGCAGTGGGGACAGGGGGCTGTCCTACGAGCAGTACTTC. The rearrangement joins TRBV28 to TRBJ2-7; 12 bases line up with TRBD1. This CDR3 has 15 amino acids. In germline, CDR1 is MDHEN, CDR2 SYDVKM. J gave up 1 base and V 5 bases, and 3 bases lay outside the gene matches.